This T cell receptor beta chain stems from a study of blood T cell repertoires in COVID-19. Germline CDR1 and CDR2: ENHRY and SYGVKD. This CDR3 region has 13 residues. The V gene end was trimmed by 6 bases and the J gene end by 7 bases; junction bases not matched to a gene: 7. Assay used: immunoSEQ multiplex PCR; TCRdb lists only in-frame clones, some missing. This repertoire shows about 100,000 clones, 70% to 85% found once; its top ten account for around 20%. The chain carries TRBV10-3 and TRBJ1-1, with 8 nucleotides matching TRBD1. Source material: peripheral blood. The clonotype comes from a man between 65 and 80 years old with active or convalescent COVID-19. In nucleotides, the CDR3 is TGTGCCATCAGGGACAGGGACAGGAATGAAGCTTTCTTT. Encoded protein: CAIRDRDRNEAFF.